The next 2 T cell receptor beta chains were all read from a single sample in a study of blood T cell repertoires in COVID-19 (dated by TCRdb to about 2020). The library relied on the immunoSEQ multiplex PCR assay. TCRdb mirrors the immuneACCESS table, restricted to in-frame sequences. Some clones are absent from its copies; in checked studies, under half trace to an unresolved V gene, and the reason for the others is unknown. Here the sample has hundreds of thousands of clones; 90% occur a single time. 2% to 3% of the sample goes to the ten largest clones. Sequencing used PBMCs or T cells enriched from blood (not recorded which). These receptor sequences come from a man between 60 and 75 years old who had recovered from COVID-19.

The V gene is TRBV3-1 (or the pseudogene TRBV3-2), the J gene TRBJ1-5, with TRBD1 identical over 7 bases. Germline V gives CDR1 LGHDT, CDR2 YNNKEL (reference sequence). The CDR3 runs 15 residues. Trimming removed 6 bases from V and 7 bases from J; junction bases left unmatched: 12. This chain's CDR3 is CASSRDRTVRQPQHF. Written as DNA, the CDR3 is TGTGCCAGCAGTCGGGACAGAACCGTTCGCCAGCCCCAGCATTTT.

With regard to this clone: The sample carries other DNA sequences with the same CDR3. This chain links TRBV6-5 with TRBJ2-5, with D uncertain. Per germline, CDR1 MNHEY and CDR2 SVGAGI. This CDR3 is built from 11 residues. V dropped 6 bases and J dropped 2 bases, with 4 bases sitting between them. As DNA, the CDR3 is TGTGCCAGCAGCTTACAAGAGACCCAGTACTTC. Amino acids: CASSLQETQYF.